The 24 T cell receptor beta chains reported below all come from one sample, sequenced in a study of blood T cell repertoires in COVID-19. This table comes from immunoSEQ multiplex PCR, and its TCRdb copy is limited to in-frame clones, with some not included. The table shows fewer than 350,000 clones, with nearly 90% occurring only once. Specimen: PBMCs or T cells enriched from blood (not recorded which). Receptor source: a woman younger than 35 with acute COVID-19.

The J gene is TRBJ2-1, the V gene TRBV7-9; 10 bases match TRBD1. Germline loops: CDR1 SEHNR, CDR2 FQNEAQ (reference sequence). V trimming: 2 bases; J trimming: 6 bases; junction bases outside the gene matches: 4. The CDR3 has 15 residues. The CDR3 DNA reads TGTGCCAGCAGCTTAAGACAGGGGGCGCGCAATGAGCAGTTCTTC. Its protein product is CASSLRQGARNEQFF. Full variable domain (rest looked up from reference TRBV7-9 and TRBJ2-1): DTGVSQNPRHKITKRGQNVTFRCDPISEHNRLYWYRQTLGQGPEFLTYFQNEAQLEKSRLLSDRFSAERPKGSFSTLEIQRTEQGDSAMYLCASSLRQGARNEQFFGPGTRLTVL.

The chain is built from TRBV29-1 and TRBJ1-1, with TRBD1 matching over 8 bases. The length of the CDR3 is 13 residues. The germline CDR1 and CDR2 sequences are SQVTM and ANQGSEA. J lost 1 base, V lost 6 bases, and 4 bases had no gene match. CDR3 bases: TGCAGCGTAAGGGACAGGACGAACACTGAAGCTTTCTTT. This encodes CSVRDRTNTEAFF.

V is TRBV10-2 and J is TRBJ2-7; 8 bases agree with TRBD1. The CDR3 totals 12 residues. The V segment lost 4 bases and the J segment 6 bases; nucleotides outside the gene matches: 2. Per the germline V gene, CDR1 is WSHSY and CDR2 is SAAADI. In DNA, the CDR3 is TGCGCCAGCAGTGCAGGGGGCCGCGAGCAGTACTTC. It specifies CASSAGGREQYF.

Only a few counts were recorded for this clone. The genes are TRBV19 and TRBJ1-1; 8 bases are shared with TRBD1. Germline CDR1 LNHDA, CDR2 SQIVND (reference sequence). This CDR3 is built from 13 residues. Germline trimming cut 2 bases from V and 4 bases from J; bases unmatched to any gene: 0. The CDR3 sequence is CASSITGGTEAFF. DNA for the CDR3: TGTGCCAGTAGTATAACAGGGGGCACTGAAGCTTTCTTT.

This clone was detected once. CDR3 residues: CSVLYRATSTDTQYF. CDR3 in DNA: TGCAGCGTCCTCTACAGGGCTACTAGCACAGATACGCAGTATTTT. The V gene is TRBV29-1, the J gene TRBJ2-3, with D tentatively TRBD1 (6 bases). Germline values: CDR1 SQVTM, CDR2 ANQGSEA. The ends were cut back, 6 bases at V and 0 bases at J, with 16 bases in the middle. The CDR3 sequence is 15 residues long.

The chain combines TRBV7-8 with TRBJ2-1; D might be TRBD2 (6 bases). Trimming shortened V by 6 bases and J by 2 bases, and 14 bases separated the two germline ends. This CDR3 region has 15 residues. Germline assignment: CDR1 SGHVS and CDR2 FQNEAQ. The CDR3 DNA follows: TGTGCCAGCAGTATCGGGACTTCAACCTACAATGAGCAGTTCTTC. Its protein is CASSIGTSTYNEQFF.

The gene calls are TRBV28 and TRBJ1-6, with 9 bases identical to TRBD1. Germline V gene data show CDR1 as MDHEN and CDR2 as SYDVKM. The CDR3 has 14 amino acids. V shed 4 bases and J 7 bases; nucleotides not matched to a gene: 2. Written as DNA, the CDR3 is TGTGCCAGCAGTTACGGACAGGGGAATTCACCCCTCCACTTT. Its protein is CASSYGQGNSPLHF.

The V call is TRBV3-1 (or the pseudogene TRBV3-2), the J call TRBJ2-1; 15 bases line up with TRBD2. The CDR3 is made up of 16 amino acids. V was pared by 4 bases and J by 6 bases, with 4 bases of the junction left unmatched. The V gene's germline CDR1 is LGHDT and CDR2 YNNKEL (reference sequence). The CDR3 DNA sequence: TGTGCCAGCAGCCCCCCGGGACTAGCGGGAGGCAATGAGCAGTTCTTC. Amino acid sequence: CASSPPGLAGGNEQFF.

The chain couples TRBV4-1 to TRBJ1-1, with D possibly TRBD1 on 6 matching bases. The CDR3 has 16 residues. Trimming took off 0 bases at V and 2 bases at J, with 13 bases between the two ends. Germline CDR1 reads MGHRA; CDR2 reads YSYEKL. CDR3 DNA sequence: TGCGCCAGCAGCCAAGAGAAGAGGGGGGGAAACACTGAAGCTTTCTTT. This gives the protein CASSQEKRGGNTEAFF.

A remark on this clone: Different DNA sequences within this sample yield the same CDR3. The chain employs TRBV28 and TRBJ2-7; D is perhaps TRBD1 (5 bases). V lost 5 bases and J lost 3, with 5 bases in between. Germline assignment: CDR1 MDHEN and CDR2 SYDVKM. There are 11 residues in the CDR3. The CDR3 sequence is CASSRGYEQYF. CDR3 bases: TGTGCCAGCAGTAGGGGCTACGAGCAGTACTTC. Combining the CDR3 with reference TRBV28 and TRBJ2-7 gives the whole variable domain DVKVTQSSRYLVKRTGEKVFLECVQDMDHENMFWYRQDPGLGLRLIYFSYDVKMKEKGDIPEGYSVSREKKERFSLILESASTNQTSMYLCASSRGYEQYFGPGTRLTVT.

The chain has TRBV27 and TRBJ1-4; possible D gene TRBD1, 5 bases. The CDR3 consists of 14 residues. CDR1 is MNHEY and CDR2 is SMNVEV in the germline V gene (reference sequence). V shed 7 bases and J shed 6 bases, with 15 bases lying between them. This chain's CDR3 is CASKIGTGDEKLFF. The CDR3 region has the DNA TGTGCCAGCAAAATTGGGACTGGGGATGAAAAACTGTTTTTT.

The rearrangement links TRBV25-1 to TRBJ2-5; D gene ambiguous. Germline-derived CDR1 and CDR2 are MGHDK and SYGVNS. CDR3 length equals 12 residues. Trimming took off 4 bases at V and 5 bases at J, with 8 bases between the two ends. The CDR3, as DNA: TGTGCCAGCAGTGCGCCCGGGGAGACCCAGTACTTC. Translated: CASSAPGETQYF.

This sequence joins TRBV5-6 and TRBJ2-3; no clear D gene. The germline V gene encodes CDR1 SGHDT and CDR2 YYEEEE. Between the trimmed V and J ends, which lost 0 bases and 6 bases, there was a span of 5 bases. This CDR3 is 12 amino acids long. The CDR3 nucleotides read TGTGCCAGCAGCTTGGTGGGCGATACGCAGTATTTT. Translating it yields CASSLVGDTQYF.

This sequence joins TRBV20-1 and TRBJ1-1; no reliable D call. The germline V and J ends were trimmed by 5 bases and 8 bases, with 9 bases remaining between them. The CDR3 runs 10 residues. CDR1 is DFQATT and CDR2 is SNEGSKA in the germline V gene (reference sequence). The CDR3 reads CSAEGREAFF. The CDR3 nucleotides are TGCAGTGCTGAGGGTAGGGAAGCTTTCTTT.

The chain couples TRBV10-2 to TRBJ2-1; D perhaps matches TRBD1 (5 bases). The CDR3 has 14 amino acids. V was shortened by 7 bases and J by 0 bases, with 10 bases between the two germline ends. Germline V gene lookup returns CDR1 WSHSY and CDR2 SAAADI. The CDR3 DNA reads TGCGCCAGCACTAGGGGCGTCTCCTACAATGAGCAGTTCTTC. This sequence encodes CASTRGVSYNEQFF.

The chain uses TRBV10-3 and TRBJ1-5, with 7 positions matching TRBD1. There are 13 residues in the CDR3. V lost 5 bases to trimming and J lost 4 bases; unmatched junction nucleotides: 2. Germline V gene lookup returns CDR1 ENHRY and CDR2 SYGVKD. CDR3 nucleotide sequence: TGTGCCATCAGTAAACAGGGGAATCAGCCCCAGCATTTT. Translating gives CAISKQGNQPQHF.

The V gene is TRBV5-1, the J gene TRBJ2-6; D remains ambiguous. V lost 3 bases and J lost 2, with 9 bases in between. The length of the CDR3 is 15 residues. Germline V lookup: CDR1 SGHRS, CDR2 YFSETQ. The CDR3 nucleotides read TGCGCCAGCAGCTCCCAGACTCCTGGGGCCAACGTCCTGACTTTC. Translation: CASSSQTPGANVLTF.

CDR3 region: CASSLRDSNQPQHF. The CDR3 DNA reads as TGTGCCAGTAGTCTCCGGGATAGCAATCAGCCCCAGCATTTT. J is TRBJ1-5 and V is TRBV19; D is unclear. The CDR3 spans 14 residues. Germline V gene lookup returns CDR1 LNHDA and CDR2 SQIVND (reference sequence). The V end lost 5 bases, the J end lost 0 bases, and 8 bases lay between the germline ends. Combining the CDR3 with reference TRBV19 and TRBJ1-5 gives the whole variable domain DGGITQSPKYLFRKEGQNVTLSCEQNLNHDAMYWYRQDPGQGLRLIYYSQIVNDFQKGDIAEGYSVSREKKESFPLTVTSAQKNPTAFYLCASSLRDSNQPQHFGDGTRLSIL.

The CDR3, as DNA: TGTGCCAGCAGCTTACAGGGGAGTACCCACAATGAGCAGTTCTTC. The encoded protein is CASSLQGSTHNEQFF. The genes are TRBV7-2 and TRBJ2-1, with a weak D call TRBD1 (6 bases). Germline V gene sequence: CDR1 SGHTA, CDR2 FQGNSA. The ends were cut back, 2 bases at V and 5 bases at J, with 13 bases in the middle. This CDR3 has 15 residues.

As to this clone: Other DNA sequences in the same sample also yield this CDR3. The rearrangement uses TRBV10-3 and TRBJ1-2, with 7 positions matching TRBD1. Germline V gives CDR1 ENHRY, CDR2 SYGVKD. Losses at the gene ends were 8 bases for V and 2 bases for J; bases not matched to a gene: 5. This CDR3 region has 13 residues. This chain's CDR3 is CAIRGQTNYGYTF. DNA for the CDR3: TGTGCCATCCGGGGACAGACAAACTATGGCTACACCTTC.

V is TRBV7-9 and J is TRBJ1-5; TRBD1 matches 9 bases. V lost 5 bases and J lost 5; bases outside the gene matches: 7. This CDR3 has 15 residues. Germline values: CDR1 SEHNR, CDR2 FQNEAQ (reference sequence). This CDR3 is CASSATGGRDQPQHF. As DNA, the CDR3 is TGTGCCAGCAGCGCCACAGGGGGCAGGGATCAGCCCCAGCATTTT.

The chain has TRBV11-3 and TRBJ2-5; D is unclear. There are 13 residues in the CDR3. Germline CDR1 SGHNT, CDR2 YENEEA. Trimming shortened V by 3 bases and J by 0 bases, and 5 bases separated the two germline ends. The CDR3 loop is CASSFGNQETQYF. CDR3 DNA sequence: TGTGCCAGCAGCTTTGGCAACCAAGAGACCCAGTACTTC.

The gene calls are TRBV10-3 and TRBJ2-5; 8 nucleotides agree with TRBD2. CDR1 is ENHRY, CDR2 SYGVKD, per germline. The V gene end was trimmed by 11 bases and the J gene end by 3 bases; junction bases not matched to a gene: 8. The CDR3 consists of 13 residues. This CDR3 reads CASRREVEETQYF. The CDR3 DNA follows: TGTGCCTCGAGGCGGGAGGTCGAAGAGACCCAGTACTTC.

The V call is TRBV29-1, the J call TRBJ2-1, with TRBD1 matching over 8 bases. CDR3 length equals 18 residues. In germline, CDR1 is SQVTM, CDR2 ANQGSEA. Trimming removed 2 bases from V and 6 bases from J; junction bases left unmatched: 18. The CDR3: CSVERWGRGRGRGNEQFF. The CDR3 DNA reads TGCAGCGTTGAACGGTGGGGCCGGGGCAGGGGGCGCGGCAATGAGCAGTTCTTC.